Listed below are T cell receptor beta chains from one sample, sequenced in a study of blood T cell repertoires in COVID-19. Sequencing was performed with immunoSEQ multiplex PCR; in TCRdb, only in-frame clones are kept and a portion is missing. The table records over 200,000 clones, about 87% of them present only once. Sequenced input: peripheral blood. The source is a man aged 60 to 69 who had recovered from COVID-19. Both conserved end residues are part of each CDR3. A D gene is named only where the DNA matches it firmly. The size of a clone is reported for some rows only, either as once, few or many, or as a class for expanded clones.

TRBV5-8,TRBJ1-2,NA,NA,CVMDSRVNYGYTF,TGCGTAATGGACAGCCGAGTTAACTATGGCTACACCTTC
TRBV5-1,TRBJ1-1,NA,NA,CASSLVGGNTEAFF,TGCGCCAGCAGCTTGGTAGGCGGGAACACTGAAGCTTTCTTT
TRBV20-1,TRBJ1-4,NA,NA,CSATTPGEGAF,TGCAGTGCTACGACTCCGGGAGAGGGTGCGTTT
TRBV5-4,TRBJ2-1,NA,once,CASSLGGASSYNEQFF,TGTGCCAGCAGCTTAGGGGGGGCAAGCTCCTACAATGAGCAGTTCTTC
TRBV5-8,TRBJ2-5,NA,NA,CASSLGIGGEETQYF,TGTGCCAGCAGCTTGGGTATAGGGGGAGAAGAGACCCAGTACTTC
TRBV7-2,TRBJ2-2,TRBD1,NA,CASSLERTGGGFAGELFF,TGTGCCAGCAGCTTAGAGCGGACAGGGGGCGGGTTTGCCGGGGAGCTGTTTTTT
TRBV18,TRBJ2-7,TRBD1,NA,CASSEGAVREQYF,TGTGCCAGCTCCGAGGGGGCGGTACGCGAGCAGTACTTC
TRBV25-1,TRBJ1-3,TRBD1,NA,CASRSTGEGNTIYF,TGTGCCAGCAGGAGTACAGGGGAAGGAAACACCATATATTTT
TRBV6-1,TRBJ2-4,NA,NA,CASSEIGRLSKNIQYF,TGTGCCAGCAGTGAAATCGGCCGACTTAGCAAAAACATTCAGTACTTC
TRBV6-5,TRBJ2-7,NA,NA,CASRDSGIYEQYF,TGTGCCAGCAGGGACAGTGGGATCTACGAGCAGTACTTC
TRBV2,TRBJ2-1,TRBD2,once,CASRRLAGGSYNEQFF,TGTGCCAGCAGACGACTAGCGGGGGGCTCCTACAATGAGCAGTTCTTC
TRBV3-1/TRBV3-2,TRBJ2-7,TRBD1,NA,CASTFLSGTDSYEQYF,TGTGCCAGCACCTTCTTGTCCGGGACAGACTCCTACGAGCAGTACTTC
TRBV5-1,TRBJ2-5,TRBD2,once,CASSLAGLDQETQYF,TGCGCCAGCAGCTTGGCCGGACTAGACCAAGAGACCCAGTACTTC
TRBV7-9,TRBJ2-2,TRBD1,NA,CASCLQGVTTGELFF,TGTGCCAGCTGTCTCCAGGGGGTAACGACCGGGGAGCTGTTTTTT
TRBV20-1,TRBJ1-4,TRBD1,NA,CSASVTGWDEKLFF,TGCAGTGCTAGTGTGACAGGGTGGGATGAAAAACTGTTTTTT
TRBV5-1,TRBJ2-3,TRBD1,NA,CASSWDRGADTQYF,TGCGCCAGCAGCTGGGACAGGGGGGCAGATACGCAGTATTTT
TRBV10-3,TRBJ1-3,NA,once,CAISATSLSSGNTIYF,TGTGCCATCAGTGCCACGAGTCTGTCTTCTGGAAACACCATATATTTT
TRBV7-2,TRBJ2-7,TRBD2,NA,CASSSRGGYRLSSYEQYF,TGTGCCAGCAGCTCACGGGGGGGCTACAGGTTAAGCTCCTACGAGCAGTACTTC
TRBV11-2,TRBJ2-1,TRBD2,once,CASTRPLAGGYNEQFF,TGTGCCAGCACCCGCCCCCTAGCGGGGGGTTACAATGAGCAGTTCTTC
TRBV6-1,TRBJ1-2,TRBD1,NA,CASSETTGLYGYTF,TGTGCCAGCAGTGAGACGACAGGGCTCTATGGCTACACCTTC
TRBV7-9,TRBJ2-1,NA,NA,CASSSLTGNPYNEQFF,TGTGCCAGCAGCAGCCTGACCGGGAACCCTTACAATGAGCAGTTCTTC
TRBV11-2,TRBJ1-4,NA,NA,CASSLHPGPADGEKLFF,TGTGCCAGCAGCTTACACCCTGGGCCAGCCGATGGGGAAAAACTGTTTTTT
TRBV7-8,TRBJ2-1,NA,NA,CASRFKTVDNEQFF,TGTGCCAGCAGGTTCAAGACAGTAGACAATGAGCAGTTCTTC
TRBV6-1,TRBJ1-4,NA,NA,CASSEGNRWAEKLFF,TGTGCCAGCAGTGAAGGAAATCGGTGGGCGGAAAAACTGTTTTTT
TRBV24-1,TRBJ2-5,TRBD1,NA,CATSERTGLGETQYF,TGTGCCACCAGTGAGAGGACAGGGTTGGGAGAGACCCAGTACTTC
TRBV19,TRBJ2-5,NA,NA,CASSIWLGRETQYF,TGTGCCAGTAGTATATGGCTAGGGAGGGAGACCCAGTACTTC
TRBV15,TRBJ1-1,NA,NA,CATSFQGGDTEAFF,TGTGCCACCAGCTTCCAAGGGGGGGACACTGAAGCTTTCTTT
TRBV18,TRBJ1-2,NA,few,CASSPRDRDGGYTF,TGTGCCAGCTCACCGCGGGACCGCGATGGGGGCTACACCTTC
TRBV5-1,TRBJ2-5,TRBD2,NA,CASSLESGGDETQYF,TGCGCCAGCAGCTTGGAGAGCGGGGGGGATGAGACCCAGTACTTC
TRBV29-1,TRBJ1-1,NA,NA,CSGLDRLNTEAFF,TGCAGCGGACTCGACAGGCTGAACACTGAAGCTTTCTTT
TRBV27,TRBJ1-4,NA,NA,CASSVGGFEKLFF,TGTGCCAGCAGTGTGGGGGGGTTTGAAAAACTGTTTTTT
TRBV5-1,TRBJ2-7,NA,once,CASSSLTENEQYF,TGCGCCAGCAGCTCGCTGACAGAAAACGAGCAGTACTTC
TRBV24-1,TRBJ2-2,TRBD2,NA,CATSDLLTERGAVGELFF,TGTGCCACCAGTGATTTGCTTACCGAGCGGGGGGCGGTCGGGGAGCTGTTTTTT
TRBV12-3/TRBV12-4,TRBJ1-1,NA,NA,CASRGGAEAFF,TGTGCCAGCAGGGGGGGGGCCGAAGCTTTCTTT
TRBV2,TRBJ2-3,NA,NA,CASSEQGSDTQYF,TGTGCCAGCAGTGAGCAGGGATCAGATACGCAGTATTTT
TRBV5-8,TRBJ1-5,NA,NA,CASSLEGARVSNQPQHF,TGTGCCAGCAGCTTGGAAGGGGCCAGGGTTAGCAATCAGCCCCAGCATTTT
TRBV19,TRBJ1-2,TRBD1,NA,CASSSARQGTNYGYTF,TGTGCCAGTAGTTCGGCTAGACAGGGGACCAACTATGGCTACACCTTC
TRBV24-1,TRBJ1-2,NA,few,CATSDTRGGYTF,TGTGCCACCAGTGATACCAGGGGCGGCTACACCTTC
TRBV5-4,TRBJ2-3,NA,once,CASSLDRSSADTQYF,TGTGCCAGCAGCTTGGACCGGTCGTCCGCGGATACGCAGTATTTT
TRBV4-2,TRBJ1-2,TRBD1,NA,CASSPGTGRDYGYTF,TGTGCCAGCAGCCCCGGGACAGGGAGGGACTATGGCTACACCTTC
TRBV27,TRBJ1-2,NA,NA,CASRGLNYGYTF,TGTGCCAGCAGGGGGCTTAACTATGGCTACACCTTC
TRBV5-1,TRBJ2-5,TRBD1,NA,CASSLTGRETQYF,TGCGCCAGCAGCCTGACAGGGCGGGAGACCCAGTACTTC
TRBV5-6,TRBJ1-2,NA,once,CASSSLDRMNYGYTF,TGTGCCAGCAGCTCACTCGACAGGATGAACTATGGCTACACCTTC
TRBV6-5,TRBJ1-6,TRBD1,NA,CATRQGLNSPLHF,TGTGCCACCCGACAGGGACTTAATTCACCCCTCCACTTT
TRBV2,TRBJ1-2,NA,many,CASSDRRDSYGYTF,TGTGCCAGCAGTGACCGGAGAGACAGCTATGGCTACACCTTC